The clone carrying this T cell receptor (beta chain) was seen ten or more times. Its antigen is as yet unknown. This sample is part of a study of breast tumors, draining lymph nodes, adjacent tissues. Broader study findings: The data were judged consistent with most tumor T cells coming from lymph node and expanding in tumor. Tumor repertoires ranked between lymph nodes and nontumor tissue in diversity, with V and J gene preferences.

TCRdb called the multiplex PCR reads again in MiXCR, with one record for every CDR3 protein. The sample carries some 130,000 distinct CDR3 sequences, 15% to 20% recorded once. Axillary draining lymph nodes of breast cancer patients supplied the node samples. This sequence was found in a female donor with breast cancer. Some clones in this sample may be carry-over from other donors' samples. Material for sequencing was axillary lymph node tissue.

Here the CDR3 DNA reads TGTGCTTTACAGGGGATAGGATACGAGCAGTACTTC. It yields the protein CALQGIGYEQYF. This chain connects TRBV6-1 to TRBJ2-7; 7 nucleotides line up with TRBD1. Germline CDR1 is MNHNS and CDR2 is SASEGT. The CDR3 length is 12 residues.